This passage covers 27 T cell receptor beta chains from one sample sequenced in a study of blood T cell repertoires in COVID-19. Profiling relied on immunoSEQ multiplex PCR, and the TCRdb table lists in-frame clones only, not all of them. The sample has 150,000 to 200,000 clones; 80% to 95% are singletons. Material: peripheral blood. These TCRs come from a man aged 45-65 years with acute or convalescent COVID-19.

This sequence joins TRBV28 and TRBJ2-3, with TRBD2 identical over 8 bases. The CDR3 consists of 18 residues. V dropped 1 base and J dropped 1; count of bases not matched to a gene: 10. Germline CDR1 and CDR2: MDHEN and SYDVKM. Here the CDR3 DNA reads TGTGCCAGCAGTTTATTCTCGGCGGGGGGCCTTGGCACAGATACGCAGTATTTT. Translating gives CASSLFSAGGLGTDTQYF.

The genes are TRBV5-5 and TRBJ2-3; D call uncertain. The CDR3 length is 16 residues. Trimming took off 0 bases at V and 2 bases at J, with 13 bases between the two ends. Per germline, CDR1 SGHKS and CDR2 YYEKEE (reference sequence). The CDR3 bases are TGTGCCAGCAGCTTGGCCGCGCACTCCTACACAGATACGCAGTATTTT. As protein: CASSLAAHSYTDTQYF.

V is TRBV19 and J is TRBJ2-5; perhaps TRBD2 as D (6 bases). There are 14 residues in the CDR3. V was shortened by 2 bases and J by 5 bases, with 12 bases between the two germline ends. CDR1 is LNHDA, CDR2 SQIVND, per germline (reference sequence). The CDR3 bases are TGTGCCAGTAGTATACCCGGGACTCGGGAGACCCAGTACTTC. Protein sequence: CASSIPGTRETQYF.

The CDR3 nucleotides read TGTGCCAGCAGTACCCCAGGGTCCTACGAGCAGTACGTC. Protein product: CASSTPGSYEQYV. The chain has TRBV28 and TRBJ2-7; a weak D match, TRBD1 (5 bases). CDR1 and CDR2 (germline): MDHEN, SYDVKM. CDR3 length: 13 amino acids. Trimming removed 5 bases at V and 1 base at J, with 9 bases between.

V is TRBV6-5 and J is TRBJ2-7, with TRBD2 matching 12 bases. Germline assignment: CDR1 MNHEY and CDR2 SVGAGI. This CDR3 is 14 amino acids long. After removal of 7 bases from V and 4 bases from J, the junction contained 5 bases not matched to a gene. The CDR3 here is CASKTSGGAYEQYV. DNA for the CDR3: TGTGCCAGCAAGACTAGCGGGGGTGCATACGAGCAGTACGTC.

The chain joins TRBV9 to TRBJ2-1; 9 bases align to TRBD1. CDR3 length: 18 amino acids. Trimming at V came to 2 bases and at J to 7 bases, leaving 16 bases not matched to a gene. Germline CDR1 SGDLS, CDR2 YYNGEE. DNA of the CDR3: TGTGCCAGCAGCGTCACATTAACAGGGGGCGCCATTGGAAATGAGCAGTTCTTC. Encoded protein: CASSVTLTGGAIGNEQFF.

This chain joins TRBV7-2 and TRBJ1-1, with D uncertain. CDR1 and CDR2 from the germline V gene are SGHTA and FQGNSA. Trimming cost V 1 base and J 5 bases, with 11 bases left between them. The length of the CDR3 is 14 residues. The CDR3, as DNA: TGTGCCAGCAGCTTAGATTCCGGGGTTACTGAAGCTTTCTTT. Translating it yields CASSLDSGVTEAFF.

The rearrangement joins TRBV30 to TRBJ1-6, with D perhaps TRBD1 (5 bases). Germline V gene data show CDR1 as GTSNPN and CDR2 as SVGIG (reference sequence). The length of the CDR3 is 16 residues. V gave up 0 bases and J gave up 8 bases, with 17 bases separating them. CDR3 residues: CAWSVLNPGEHSPLHF. CDR3 nucleotides: TGTGCCTGGAGTGTACTAAATCCGGGGGAACATTCACCCCTCCACTTT. The whole variable domain, filled in from reference TRBV30 and TRBJ1-6, reads SQTIHQWPATLVQPVGSPLSLECTVEGTSNPNLYWYRQAAGRGLQLLFYSVGIGQISSEVPQNLSASRPQDRQFILSSKKLLLSDSGFYLCAWSVLNPGEHSPLHFGNGTRLTVT.

This sequence joins TRBV3-1 (or the pseudogene TRBV3-2) and TRBJ1-5, with 10 bases fitting TRBD1. This CDR3 region has 15 residues. After removal of 1 base from V and 6 bases from J, the junction contained 3 bases not matched to a gene. Germline loops: CDR1 LGHDT, CDR2 YNNKEL (reference sequence). The CDR3 reads CASSQGTGGGQPQHF. CDR3 DNA sequence: TGTGCCAGCAGCCAAGGGACAGGGGGAGGTCAGCCCCAGCATTTT.

J is TRBJ2-5 and V is TRBV5-4; D perhaps matches TRBD1 (6 bases). This CDR3 contains 14 residues. Per germline, CDR1 SGHNT and CDR2 YYREEE (reference sequence). V was clipped by 6 bases and J by 5 bases, with 17 bases between them. The CDR3 DNA is TGTGCCAGCAATCCTCAGTCCCAGGGGGAGACCCAGTACTTC. It is translated as CASNPQSQGETQYF.

This clone appeared once. The V call is TRBV4-1, the J call TRBJ2-5, with 15 bases lining up with TRBD2. Trimming removed 1 base from V and 1 base from J; junction bases left unmatched: 4. Germline values: CDR1 MGHRA, CDR2 YSYEKL. This CDR3 is 18 amino acids long. CDR3 protein: CASSQGGLAGGVQETQYF. The CDR3 DNA follows: TGCGCCAGCAGCCAAGGAGGACTAGCGGGAGGGGTCCAAGAGACCCAGTACTTC.

V gene TRBV7-9 combines with J gene TRBJ1-1, with 7 nucleotides matching TRBD1. The CDR3 covers 17 residues. The germline gives CDR1 SEHNR, CDR2 FQNEAQ (reference sequence). V lost 3 bases, J lost 2 bases, and 12 bases stayed unmatched. CDR3 residues: CASSLPRGTEGNTEAFF. The CDR3 DNA reads as TGTGCCAGCAGCTTGCCACGAGGGACAGAGGGAAACACTGAAGCTTTCTTT.

The chain's CDR3 is CASSLELAGGADTQYF. CDR3 coding DNA: TGTGCCAGCAGCTTAGAACTAGCGGGAGGGGCAGATACGCAGTATTTT. The rearrangement uses TRBV7-2 and TRBJ2-3, with 13 bases identical to TRBD2. The CDR3 covers 16 residues. From germline, CDR1 is SGHTA and CDR2 FQGNSA. Unmatched junction bases numbered 2, after V lost 1 base and J lost 4 bases.

The V gene is TRBV12-5, the J gene TRBJ1-1; D call uncertain. The CDR3 consists of 17 residues. Germline CDR1 and CDR2: LGHNT and FRNRAP. V lost 4 bases, J lost 0 bases, and 18 bases lay in between. The CDR3: CASGSHPPGVMNTEAFF. The DNA for the CDR3 is TGTGCTAGTGGTTCCCACCCCCCCGGAGTGATGAACACTGAAGCTTTCTTT.

This chain connects TRBV28 to TRBJ1-3; TRBD1 is a possible D gene (5 bases). This CDR3 spans 14 amino acids. The V end was cut by 6 bases, the J end by 7 bases, with 16 bases between. In germline, CDR1 is MDHEN, CDR2 SYDVKM. CDR3 nucleotides: TGTGCCAGCAGGATGGGGGGAAGTGGGAACACCATATATTTT. It yields the protein CASRMGGSGNTIYF.

The chain links TRBV28 to TRBJ1-1, with 8 bases identical to TRBD1. V shed 7 bases, J shed 1 base, and the junction held 5 bases outside the gene matches. CDR1 is MDHEN and CDR2 is SYDVKM in the germline V gene. The CDR3 is 14 residues long. DNA for the CDR3: TGTGCCAGCACCCCCGGACAGGGGAACACTGAAGCTTTCTTT. Its protein product is CASTPGQGNTEAFF.

Only one count was recorded for this clone. CDR3 sequence: CASSVGLSYEQYF. CDR3 in DNA: TGTGCCAGCAGCGTGGGACTATCCTACGAGCAGTACTTC. The chain is built from TRBV9 and TRBJ2-7, with TRBD2 matching 7 bases. The CDR3 is made up of 13 amino acids. Unmatched junction bases numbered 0, after V lost 2 bases and J lost 1 base. Germline V gives CDR1 SGDLS, CDR2 YYNGEE.

The chain is built from TRBV19 and TRBJ2-2; 7 bases match TRBD2. Germline loops: CDR1 LNHDA, CDR2 SQIVND (reference sequence). This CDR3 is built from 15 residues. Unmatched junction bases numbered 5, after V lost 3 bases and J lost 4 bases. CDR3 coding DNA: TGTGCCAGTAGTATTTCCCAGCGGGGCACCGGGGAGCTGTTTTTT. It yields the protein CASSISQRGTGELFF.

The rearrangement joins TRBV11-1 to TRBJ2-1; D remains ambiguous. CDR1 is SGHAT and CDR2 is FQDESV in the germline V gene (reference sequence). V gave up 4 bases and J gave up 4 bases, with 8 bases separating them. CDR3 length: 13 residues. The CDR3 sequence is CASSSALYNEQFF. The CDR3 DNA sequence: TGTGCCAGCAGCTCAGCTCTTTACAATGAGCAGTTCTTC.

V and J are TRBV29-1 and TRBJ2-1; 14 bases align to TRBD2. The CDR3 covers 16 residues. Germline V lookup: CDR1 SQVTM, CDR2 ANQGSEA. With V trimmed by 6 bases and J by 8 bases, 12 bases remained unmatched. CDR3 region: CSVTGLAGGLEDEQFF. The CDR3 DNA is TGCAGCGTCACAGGACTAGCGGGGGGCCTAGAGGATGAGCAGTTCTTC.

This chain links TRBV5-4 with TRBJ2-1; D is possibly TRBD2 (6 bases). The germline V gene has CDR1 SGHNT and CDR2 YYREEE (reference sequence). The CDR3 totals 14 residues. V was pared by 10 bases and J by 5 bases, with 19 bases between. Here the CDR3 DNA reads TGTGCCGCCTCGGGGAGCGGGTCGCACAATGAGCAGTTCTTC. Residues: CAASGSGSHNEQFF.

The chain combines TRBV28 with TRBJ1-3; no clear D gene. CDR3 length: 14 amino acids. V was pared by 6 bases and J by 0 bases, with 9 bases between. The germline V gene encodes CDR1 MDHEN and CDR2 SYDVKM. In DNA form, the CDR3 reads TGTGCCAGCAGGACACTGGGCTCTGGAAACACCATATATTTT. Residues: CASRTLGSGNTIYF.

This chain uses TRBV28 with TRBJ1-2; TRBD1 agrees at 7 bases. Germline CDR1 is MDHEN and CDR2 is SYDVKM. V was clipped by 10 bases and J by 2 bases; unmatched bases: 7. The CDR3 has 13 residues. CDR3 in amino acids: CATLGGANYGYTF. The CDR3 nucleotides read TGTGCCACACTAGGGGGCGCGAACTATGGCTACACCTTC.

The gene calls are TRBV19 and TRBJ1-5; TRBD1 agrees at 11 bases. The germline V gene encodes CDR1 LNHDA and CDR2 SQIVND (reference sequence). V shed 7 bases, J shed 2 bases, and the junction held 7 bases outside the gene matches. There are 16 residues in the CDR3. CDR3 sequence: CASTRTGGFGNQPQHF. The DNA for the CDR3 is TGTGCCAGTACCCGGACAGGGGGCTTTGGCAATCAGCCCCAGCATTTT.

The genes are TRBV7-2 and TRBJ2-3; TRBD2 matches at 12 bases. Unmatched junction bases numbered 9, after V lost 4 bases and J lost 4 bases. CDR3 length: 17 residues. Germline CDR1 reads SGHTA; CDR2 reads FQGNSA. In nucleotides, the CDR3 is TGTGCCAGCAGCTCAGCCGCGGGACTAGCGGGCTCAGATACGCAGTATTTT. This translates into CASSSAAGLAGSDTQYF.

The chain combines TRBV9 with TRBJ2-3; tentative D call: TRBD2 (5 bases). The V gene lost 3 bases and the J gene lost 4 bases, with 12 bases spanning the gap. CDR1 and CDR2 (germline): SGDLS, YYNGEE. The CDR3 loop spans 14 amino acids. In DNA form, the CDR3 reads TGTGCCAGCAGCGCTAAGAGGGCCCCAGATACGCAGTATTTT. Its translation: CASSAKRAPDTQYF.

The gene calls are TRBV29-1 and TRBJ2-2; the D gene is possibly TRBD1 (7 bases). The V gene's germline CDR1 is SQVTM and CDR2 ANQGSEA. CDR3 length equals 14 residues. The V end was cut by 6 bases, the J end by 1 base, with 12 bases between. The CDR3 DNA sequence: TGCAGCGTCAGGGGGGAGGAGAACACCGGGGAGCTGTTTTTT. It is translated as CSVRGEENTGELFF.